The clone carrying this T cell receptor (beta chain) appeared a few times. Its antigen is unidentified. Trimming removed 5 bases from V and 6 bases from J, with 11 bases in between. The CDR3 has 12 residues. These data are taken from a study of T cell responses to AZD1222 COVID-19 vaccine. Regarding the study as a whole: In all cases, repertoires were sampled only after the peak T cell response. Spike-specific TCR breadth and depth were elevated following two AZD1222 doses.

Method: immunoSEQ multiplex PCR; TCRdb's copy keeps in-frame clones and lacks some. In the table there are around 120,000 clones, around nine tenths of which are singletons. V is TRBV12-3 or TRBV12-4 and J is TRBJ2-7; no reliable D call. The TCR sequence derives from an adult in good health. This specimen was peripheral blood, taken on day 0 of AZD1222 vaccination. CDR3 region: CASSITWGEQYF. The CDR3 DNA follows: TGTGCCAGCAGTATCACTTGGGGCGAGCAGTACTTC.